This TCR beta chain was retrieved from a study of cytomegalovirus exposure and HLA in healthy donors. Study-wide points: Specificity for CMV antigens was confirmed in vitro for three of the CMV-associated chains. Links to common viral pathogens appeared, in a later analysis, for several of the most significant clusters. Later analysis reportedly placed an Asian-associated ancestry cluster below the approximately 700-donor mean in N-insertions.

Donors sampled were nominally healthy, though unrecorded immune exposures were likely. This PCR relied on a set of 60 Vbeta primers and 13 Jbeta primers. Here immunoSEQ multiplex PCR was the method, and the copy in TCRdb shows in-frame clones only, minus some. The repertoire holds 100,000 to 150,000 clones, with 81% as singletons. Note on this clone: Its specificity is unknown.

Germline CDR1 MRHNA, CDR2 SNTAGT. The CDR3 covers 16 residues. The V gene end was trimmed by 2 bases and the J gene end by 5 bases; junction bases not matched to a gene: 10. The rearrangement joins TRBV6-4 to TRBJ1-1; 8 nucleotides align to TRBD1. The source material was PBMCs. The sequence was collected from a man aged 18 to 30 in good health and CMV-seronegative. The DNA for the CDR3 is TGTGCCAGCAGTGACCCAGACAGGGGCGGTCGGACTGAAGCTTTCTTT. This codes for CASSDPDRGGRTEAFF.